A single sample gave rise to the 27 T cell receptor beta chains below, sequenced in a study of T cells in Graves' hyperthyroidism and ophthalmopathy. TCR beta CDR3 regions were amplified from RNA. The primer set for the first-round RT-PCR of the TCR CDR3 was HTBI. Each CDR3 protein is one row after TCRdb ran MiXCR on the multiplex PCR reads. The table shows about 300,000 distinct CDR3 sequences, with roughly 13% occurring only once. Sequencing was done on a sample of blood. The source of these receptors is a woman between 35 and 50 years old with Graves' hyperthyroidism.

The J gene is TRBJ2-5, the V gene TRBV9; 9 bases match TRBD2. Trimming at V came to 4 bases and at J to 4 bases, leaving 8 bases not matched to a gene. The germline CDR1 and CDR2 sequences are SGDLS and YYNGEE. The CDR3 contains 15 residues. CDR3 bases: TGTGCCAGCAGCCCCCTAGCGGGACTAAGAGAGACCCAGTACTTC. This encodes CASSPLAGLRETQYF.

As DNA, the CDR3 is TGTGCCTGGAGGAAGGGACTAGCGGGAGTCCGGGAGACCCAGTACTTC. Translation: CAWRKGLAGVRETQYF. V gene TRBV30 combines with J gene TRBJ2-5; 14 bases map to TRBD2. V dropped 3 bases and J dropped 5; count of bases not matched to a gene: 8. CDR1 is GTSNPN and CDR2 is SVGIG in the germline V gene (reference sequence). The CDR3 is 16 amino acids.

There are many counts of this clonotype. The chain is built from TRBV7-2 and TRBJ2-7; 9 bases map to TRBD2. This CDR3 region has 15 residues. Germline CDR1 is SGHTA and CDR2 is FQGNSA. Losses at the gene ends were 1 base for V and 3 bases for J; bases not matched to a gene: 4. CDR3 sequence (DNA): TGTGCCAGCAGCTTAGTGGGGACTAGCTACTACGAGCAGTACTTC. This encodes CASSLVGTSYYEQYF.

Comments on this clonotype: Compared with germline, one end of the junction differs, possibly owing to a read error. This rearrangement joins TRBV28 to TRBJ1-1; the D gene is possibly TRBD1 (6 bases). Germline V gives CDR1 MDHEN, CDR2 SYDVKM. This CDR3 spans 12 amino acids. CDR3 DNA: TGTGCCAGCAGTGGGGGCTTCCTTGAACCTTTCTTT. Encoded protein: CASSGGFLEPFF.

This clonotype was seen at least ten times. J is TRBJ1-4 and V is TRBV6-1, with no clear D. The germline V and J ends were trimmed by 5 bases and 0 bases, with 10 bases remaining between them. The length of the CDR3 is 15 residues. The germline gives CDR1 MNHNS, CDR2 SASEGT. CDR3 amino acids: CASSFSPATNEKLFF. The CDR3 coding sequence is TGTGCCAGCAGTTTTTCACCGGCAACTAATGAAAAACTGTTTTTT.

At least ten counts were recorded for this clonotype. The genes are TRBV9 and TRBJ1-3; no reliable D call. This CDR3 spans 14 amino acids. Germline V gives CDR1 SGDLS, CDR2 YYNGEE. Trimming pared 4 bases from V and 4 bases from J, leaving 12 bases between. CDR3 loop: CASSPGFEGNTIYF. DNA for the CDR3: TGTGCCAGCAGCCCGGGGTTCGAGGGAAACACCATATATTTT.

Many counts were recorded for this clonotype. The chain employs TRBV10-3 and TRBJ1-1, with a weak D call TRBD1 (6 bases). The V end lost 3 bases, the J end lost 4 bases, and 12 bases lay between the germline ends. Germline-derived CDR1 and CDR2 are ENHRY and SYGVKD. The CDR3 runs 14 residues. The CDR3 region has the DNA TGTGCCATCAGTGACTCACAGGGTTCCACTGAAGCTTTCTTT. It translates to CAISDSQGSTEAFF.

This clonotype was seen many times. This chain links TRBV30 with TRBJ1-1; D not resolved. The CDR3 runs to 13 residues. The germline gives CDR1 GTSNPN, CDR2 SVGIG (reference sequence). V lost 2 bases to trimming and J lost 0 bases, with 7 bases between them. The CDR3 DNA reads TGTGCCTGGAGTATGGGAATGAACACTGAAGCTTTCTTT. Translating it yields CAWSMGMNTEAFF.

A word on this clonotype: This could be a read error, since a much larger clone is one nucleotide away. The rearrangement links TRBV11-1 to TRBJ2-3; TRBD2 aligns across 7 bases. This CDR3 has 15 amino acids. The germline V gene has CDR1 SGHAT and CDR2 FQDESV (reference sequence). With 4 bases clipped from V and 2 bases from J, the junction kept 6 bases outside the gene matches. The CDR3 protein is CASSSRGVLTDTQYF. CDR3 in DNA: TGTGCCAGCAGCTCCCGGGGGGTACTCACAGATACGCAGTATTTT.

This clonotype was recorded at least ten times. The chain employs TRBV6-1 and TRBJ1-1; unclear D gene. Between the trimmed V and J ends, which lost 11 bases and 4 bases, there was a span of 11 bases. In germline, CDR1 is MNHNS, CDR2 SASEGT. This CDR3 has 11 amino acids. The CDR3 sequence is CAASLSTEAFF. CDR3 coding DNA: TGTGCCGCCTCCCTCAGCACTGAAGCTTTCTTT.

This clonotype was observed many times. The V gene is TRBV28, the J gene TRBJ1-5; D is undetermined. V was trimmed by 2 bases and J by 1 base, leaving 6 bases between them. Germline lookup yields CDR1 MDHEN and CDR2 SYDVKM. The CDR3 runs to 14 residues. The CDR3 DNA follows: TGTGCCAGCAGTTTAGCGTGGAGCAATCAGCCCCAGCATTTT. Protein sequence: CASSLAWSNQPQHF.

This clonotype came up many times. The V and J genes are TRBV3-1 and TRBJ1-1; D is unclear. CDR3 length: 11 amino acids. Germline V gives CDR1 LGHDT, CDR2 YNNKEL (reference sequence). V lost 4 bases to trimming and J lost 10 bases, with 10 bases between them. This CDR3 is CASSREGAAFF. CDR3 coding DNA: TGTGCCAGCAGCCGAGAGGGTGCAGCTTTCTTT.

This clonotype was found many times. The chain joins TRBV5-1 to TRBJ2-1; possibly TRBD1 for D (5 bases). CDR3 length: 14 amino acids. V was cut by 4 bases and J by 8 bases, with 16 bases left in between. CDR1 and CDR2 from the germline V gene are SGHRS and YFSETQ. The CDR3, as DNA: TGCGCCAGCAGCCCTGGCACTCAGGGCTATGAGCAGTTCTTC. Translation gives CASSPGTQGYEQFF.

This clonotype was found many times. This chain connects TRBV11-2 to TRBJ1-3; D gene unclear. V was pared by 5 bases and J by 5 bases, with 10 bases between. This CDR3 spans 13 amino acids. Germline-derived CDR1 and CDR2 are SGHAT and FQNNGV. This CDR3 is CASSAAFRNTIYF. DNA of the CDR3: TGTGCCAGCAGCGCCGCCTTCCGAAACACCATATATTTT.

This clonotype was found many times. This chain connects TRBV7-9 to TRBJ2-5; D is possibly TRBD1 or TRBD2 (6 bases each). Trimming pared 4 bases from V and 5 bases from J, leaving 11 bases between. This CDR3 is built from 13 residues. Germline CDR1 and CDR2: SEHNR and FQNEAQ (reference sequence). CDR3 nucleotides: TGTGCCAGCAGCTCTAGGGGGGATGAGACCCAGTACTTC. Translating gives CASSSRGDETQYF.

This clonotype has just a few counts. V is TRBV10-3 and J is TRBJ1-2; D gene unclear. V was shortened by 3 bases and J by 3 bases, with 5 bases between the two germline ends. Germline loops: CDR1 ENHRY, CDR2 SYGVKD. The length of the CDR3 is 12 residues. The CDR3 nucleotides are TGTGCCATCAGTGACTCGGACTATGGCTACACCTTC. As protein: CAISDSDYGYTF.

This clonotype has ten or more counts. V usage is TRBV5-1 and J usage is TRBJ1-2; D gene uncertain. Germline assignment: CDR1 SGHRS and CDR2 YFSETQ. The CDR3 is 13 amino acids. Between the trimmed V and J ends, which lost 4 bases and 4 bases, there was a span of 11 bases. CDR3 residues: CASSSDGLYGYTF. Written as DNA, the CDR3 is TGCGCCAGCAGCAGCGACGGACTCTATGGCTACACCTTC.

About this clonotype itself: As the CDR3 is not closed by the conserved phenylalanine or tryptophan, this likely results from a read error. The V and J genes are TRBV29-1 and TRBJ1-2; D may be TRBD1 (6 bases). Germline CDR1 is SQVTM and CDR2 is ANQGSEA. This CDR3 has 13 amino acids. V dropped 3 bases and J dropped 8 bases, with 16 bases sitting between them. CDR3 sequence reads: CSVDRGTTRGYTL. The DNA of the CDR3 is TGCAGCGTTGACAGGGGTACTACTAGGGGCTACACCCTC.

At least ten counts were recorded for this clonotype. The J gene is TRBJ1-5, the V gene TRBV19; a weak D match, TRBD1 (5 bases). In germline, CDR1 is LNHDA, CDR2 SQIVND (reference sequence). The germline V and J ends were trimmed by 5 bases and 0 bases, with 20 bases remaining between them. CDR3 length: 18 amino acids. The CDR3 nucleotides read TGTGCCAGTAGTCCCTCCGGGACGCGAGTTCATAGCAATCAGCCCCAGCATTTT. Amino acid sequence: CASSPSGTRVHSNQPQHF.

This clonotype was found many times. V usage is TRBV20-1 and J usage is TRBJ2-3; D uncertain. Germline lookup yields CDR1 DFQATT and CDR2 SNEGSKA (reference sequence). This CDR3 is 14 amino acids long. The V end was cut by 0 bases, the J end by 1 base, with 8 bases between. CDR3 sequence (DNA): TGCAGTGCTAGAGATATATCGCGCACAGATACGCAGTATTTT. Encoded protein: CSARDISRTDTQYF.

This clonotype was found many times. J is TRBJ2-1 and V is TRBV18; no clear D gene. There are 14 residues in the CDR3. The germline V gene has CDR1 KGHSH and CDR2 LQKENI. V dropped 3 bases and J dropped 5 bases, with 11 bases sitting between them. DNA for the CDR3: TGTGCCAGCTCACCGCGTAGCACCAACAATGAGCAGTTCTTC. It translates to CASSPRSTNNEQFF. The variable domain in full, completed from reference TRBV18 and TRBJ2-1, reads NAGVMQNPRHLVRRRGQEARLRCSPMKGHSHVYWYRQLPEEGLKFMVYLQKENIIDESGMPKERFSAEFPKEGPSILRIQQVVRGDSAAYFCASSPRSTNNEQFFGPGTRLTVL.

This clonotype came up many times. The V and J genes are TRBV18 and TRBJ2-7; 9 bases align to TRBD2. The CDR3 has 15 residues. The J segment lost 3 bases and the V segment lost 3 bases, leaving 6 bases of the junction unmatched. CDR1 KGHSH and CDR2 LQKENI come from the germline V gene. The CDR3 nucleotides read TGTGCCAGCTCACCCGGGACTAGCTCTCTCTACGAGCAGTACTTC. It codes for CASSPGTSSLYEQYF. Full variable domain (remainder filled in from reference TRBV18 and TRBJ2-7): NAGVMQNPRHLVRRRGQEARLRCSPMKGHSHVYWYRQLPEEGLKFMVYLQKENIIDESGMPKERFSAEFPKEGPSILRIQQVVRGDSAAYFCASSPGTSSLYEQYFGPGTRLTVT.

This clonotype has just a few counts. The rearrangement links TRBV20-1 to TRBJ2-7; 10 bases agree with TRBD2. This CDR3 has 15 amino acids. Losses at the gene ends were 1 base for V and 3 bases for J; bases not matched to a gene: 6. CDR1 DFQATT and CDR2 SNEGSKA come from the germline V gene (reference sequence). Here the CDR3 reads CSARVPAGGNYEQYF. CDR3 sequence (DNA): TGCAGTGCTAGAGTCCCAGCGGGAGGGAACTACGAGCAGTACTTC.

This clonotype was counted once. The chain has TRBV30 and TRBJ2-1; 9 bases match TRBD2. Per germline, CDR1 GTSNPN and CDR2 SVGIG (reference sequence). The ends lost 1 base at V and 7 bases at J; junction bases unmatched: 2. The CDR3 has 13 amino acids. CDR3 in DNA: TGTGCCTGGAGTGCGGGACTAGCTAATGAGCAGTTCTTC. This gives the protein CAWSAGLANEQFF. Full variable domain (missing parts from reference TRBV30 and TRBJ2-1): SQTIHQWPATLVQPVGSPLSLECTVEGTSNPNLYWYRQAAGRGLQLLFYSVGIGQISSEVPQNLSASRPQDRQFILSSKKLLLSDSGFYLCAWSAGLANEQFFGPGTRLTVL.

This clonotype was seen repeatedly, ten times or more. This rearrangement joins TRBV7-9 to TRBJ2-7, with 7 bases matching TRBD1. The CDR3 totals 16 residues. Germline-derived CDR1 and CDR2 are SEHNR and FQNEAQ (reference sequence). The J segment lost 0 bases and the V segment lost 5 bases, leaving 10 bases of the junction unmatched. The CDR3 region is CASSTRGTDRSYEQYF. The CDR3 nucleotides read TGTGCCAGCAGCACCCGAGGGACAGACCGCTCCTACGAGCAGTACTTC.

The chain combines TRBV7-9 with TRBJ1-2, with 9 bases lining up with TRBD1. The V and J ends lost 5 bases and 3 bases, in that order; junction bases with no gene match: 4. In germline, CDR1 is SEHNR, CDR2 FQNEAQ (reference sequence). There are 14 residues in the CDR3. The CDR3 sequence: CASSGGQGHYGYTF. Here the CDR3 DNA reads TGTGCCAGCAGCGGGGGACAGGGCCACTATGGCTACACCTTC.

This clonotype was counted at least ten times. V is TRBV3-1 and J is TRBJ1-2; 9 bases match TRBD1. The CDR3 totals 12 residues. J gave up 8 bases and V 4 bases, and 2 bases lay outside the gene matches. Germline lookup yields CDR1 LGHDT and CDR2 YNNKEL (reference sequence). The CDR3 here is CASSPGQGGYTF. The CDR3 nucleotides read TGTGCCAGCAGCCCCGGACAGGGGGGCTACACCTTC.